The 14 T cell receptor beta chains below come from one sample, sequenced in a study of blood T cell repertoires in COVID-19. The method was immunoSEQ multiplex PCR; TCRdb's version includes in-frame clones alone and lacks a portion of them. The sample has some 320,000 clones, 90% to 95% seen once; the top ten hold about 4.2%. The sample was PBMCs or T cells enriched from blood (not recorded which). Source of these receptors: a woman in her 30s who had been exposed to COVID-19.

The genes are TRBV5-4 and TRBJ1-2; TRBD1 agrees at 7 bases. The CDR3 extends over 14 amino acids. Germline V gene sequence: CDR1 SGHNT, CDR2 YYREEE (reference sequence). Trimming removed 7 bases from V and 3 bases from J; junction bases left unmatched: 9. CDR3 DNA sequence: TGTGCCAGCTCCTTACAGGGGTTGGACTATGGCTACACCTTC. The encoded protein is CASSLQGLDYGYTF.

The chain recombines TRBV7-9 with TRBJ2-5; D is uncertain. Trimming took 5 bases from V and 4 from J, leaving 2 bases between them. The CDR3 spans 10 residues. CDR1 is SEHNR and CDR2 is FQNEAQ in the germline V gene (reference sequence). In nucleotides, the CDR3 is TGTGCCAGCAGCCTAGAGACCCAGTACTTC. This codes for CASSLETQYF.

This chain connects TRBV5-1 to TRBJ1-1, with D perhaps matching TRBD1 (6 bases). This CDR3 is built from 13 residues. Deletions cut 2 bases from V and 5 bases from J, with 10 bases between. Germline loops: CDR1 SGHRS, CDR2 YFSETQ. The CDR3 here is CASSFSGVTEAFF. In DNA form, the CDR3 reads TGCGCCAGCAGCTTTTCAGGGGTGACTGAAGCTTTCTTT.

This sequence joins TRBV4-1 and TRBJ1-4, with a tentative D call TRBD1 (5 bases). V was shortened by 3 bases and J by 0 bases, with 17 bases between the two germline ends. The CDR3 runs 18 residues. Germline V CDR1 and CDR2: MGHRA, YSYEKL. The CDR3: CASSQGGTLGTTNEKLFF. The CDR3 DNA reads TGCGCCAGCAGCCAGGGGGGGACTTTGGGAACAACTAATGAAAAACTGTTTTTT.

The CDR3 bases are TGTGCCAGTAGTACCAGTGGTCTTTATTCACCCCTCCACTTT. It specifies CASSTSGLYSPLHF. The genes are TRBV19 and TRBJ1-6; unclear D gene. V lost 4 bases and J lost 8, with 12 bases in between. The CDR3 is made up of 14 amino acids. Germline CDR1 is LNHDA and CDR2 is SQIVND (reference sequence).

The chain uses TRBV5-1 and TRBJ2-5; TRBD2 matches at 8 bases. The V and J ends lost 0 bases and 2 bases, in that order; junction bases with no gene match: 3. This CDR3 comprises 15 residues. CDR1 is SGHRS and CDR2 is YFSETQ in the germline V gene. CDR3 sequence (DNA): TGCGCCAGCAGCTTGGGGGCTAGCGGGCAAGAGACCCAGTACTTC. Its protein product is CASSLGASGQETQYF.

The chain employs TRBV7-6 and TRBJ2-3, with 10 bases matching TRBD2. The CDR3 totals 16 residues. CDR1 and CDR2 (germline): SGHVS, FNYEAQ. V was pared by 3 bases and J by 5 bases, with 8 bases of the junction left unmatched. In nucleotides, the CDR3 is TGTGCCAGCAGCTTTACTAGCGGGAAAAGGGGAGATACGCAGTATTTT. Amino acids: CASSFTSGKRGDTQYF.

The J gene is TRBJ2-1, the V gene TRBV7-6; no definite D call. The germline V gene has CDR1 SGHVS and CDR2 FNYEAQ. The CDR3 runs to 11 residues. Trimming left V 5 bases short and J 5 bases short, with 4 bases between. This CDR3 reads CASSIDNEQFF. The CDR3, as DNA: TGTGCCAGCAGCATCGACAATGAGCAGTTCTTC.

The chain uses TRBV5-4 and TRBJ2-4, with TRBD2 as a possible D gene (5 bases). The germline gives CDR1 SGHNT, CDR2 YYREEE (reference sequence). The CDR3 spans 15 residues. Trimming pared 2 bases from V and 6 bases from J, leaving 15 bases between. CDR3: CASSLFGGNRNIQYF. As DNA, the CDR3 is TGTGCCAGCAGCTTATTTGGAGGTAATCGAAACATTCAGTACTTC.

This clone was seen more than once but under ten times. The rearrangement joins TRBV5-1 to TRBJ1-6; D gene uncertain. The germline V gene has CDR1 SGHRS and CDR2 YFSETQ. The CDR3 is 16 amino acids. Trimming stripped 7 bases from V and 1 base from J, with 15 bases between. In DNA form, the CDR3 reads TGCGCCAGCGGACCCGGGGTGGCGTCCTATAATTCACCCCTCCACTTT. This gives the protein CASGPGVASYNSPLHF.

The chain joins TRBV9 to TRBJ2-3; 12 nucleotides align to TRBD2. The CDR3 runs to 20 residues. V dropped 4 bases and J dropped 2; count of bases not matched to a gene: 17. Germline-derived CDR1 and CDR2 are SGDLS and YYNGEE. DNA of the CDR3: TGTGCCAGCAGCTACAGGACTAGCGGGAACCTTTTAGGAGACACAGATACGCAGTATTTT. Amino acids: CASSYRTSGNLLGDTDTQYF.

This chain joins TRBV4-3 and TRBJ2-7; 8 bases fit TRBD1. Looked up from germline, CDR1 is LGHNA and CDR2 is YSLEER. The V gene end was trimmed by 3 bases and the J gene end by 2 bases; junction bases not matched to a gene: 6. The CDR3 totals 15 residues. This chain's CDR3 is CASSQGDRGPYEQYF. As DNA, the CDR3 is TGCGCCAGCAGCCAGGGCGACAGGGGCCCCTACGAGCAGTACTTC.

V usage is TRBV6-1 and J usage is TRBJ1-2, with TRBD1 as a possible D gene (5 bases). With 2 bases removed from V and 5 bases from J, the gap between germline ends came to 15 bases. Germline values: CDR1 MNHNS, CDR2 SASEGT. The CDR3 length is 15 residues. The CDR3 here is CASSEPAGIGYGYTF. The CDR3 DNA sequence: TGTGCCAGCAGTGAACCGGCAGGGATAGGGTATGGCTACACCTTC.

The V call is TRBV10-3, the J call TRBJ1-2, with TRBD1 identical over 8 bases. Unmatched junction bases numbered 6, after V lost 2 bases and J lost 7 bases. CDR1 and CDR2 (germline): ENHRY, SYGVKD. This CDR3 is built from 14 residues. The CDR3 nucleotides are TGTGCCATCAGTGAGCAGGGGGCGCAAACTGGCTACACCTTC. Protein: CAISEQGAQTGYTF.